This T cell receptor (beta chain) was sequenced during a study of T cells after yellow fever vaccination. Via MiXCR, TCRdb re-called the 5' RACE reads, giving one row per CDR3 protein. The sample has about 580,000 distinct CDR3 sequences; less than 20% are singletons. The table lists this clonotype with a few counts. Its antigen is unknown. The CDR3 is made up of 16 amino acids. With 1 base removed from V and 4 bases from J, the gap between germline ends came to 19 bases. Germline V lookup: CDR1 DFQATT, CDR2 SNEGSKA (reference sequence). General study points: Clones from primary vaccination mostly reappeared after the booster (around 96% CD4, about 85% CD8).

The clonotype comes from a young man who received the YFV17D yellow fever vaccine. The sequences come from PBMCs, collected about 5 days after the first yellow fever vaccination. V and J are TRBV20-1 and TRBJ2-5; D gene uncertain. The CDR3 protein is CSARGSRTLSPETQYF. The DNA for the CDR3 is TGCAGTGCTAGAGGGTCCCGAACCCTTTCACCAGAGACCCAGTACTTC.